Below are 7 T cell receptor beta chains sequenced from a single sample in a study of blood T cell repertoires in COVID-19. Libraries were prepared by immunoSEQ multiplex PCR; TCRdb keeps only in-frame clonotypes and omits some of them. The table records approximately 290,000 clones, 90% to 95% of them present only once. The source material was peripheral blood. Source of these receptors: a woman aged 25-40 years with COVID-19, enrolled during active disease.

This chain uses TRBV29-1 with TRBJ2-7, with D maybe TRBD2 (6 bases). V gave up 4 bases and J gave up 1 base, with 11 bases separating them. Germline assignment: CDR1 SQVTM and CDR2 ANQGSEA. The CDR3 extends over 13 amino acids. CDR3 nucleotides: TGCAGCGTTGTAATCGGGGGATCCTACGAGCAGTACTTC. Translation: CSVVIGGSYEQYF.

This chain links TRBV5-4 with TRBJ2-3; no reliable D call. Germline CDR1 and CDR2: SGHNT and YYREEE (reference sequence). CDR3 length: 13 residues. The V gene lost 2 bases and the J gene lost 3 bases, with 7 bases spanning the gap. The DNA for the CDR3 is TGTGCCAGCAGCTTAATCCTAACAGATACGCAGTATTTT. It specifies CASSLILTDTQYF.

There are many counts of this clone. The chain is built from TRBV9 and TRBJ1-5; D gene uncertain. Germline CDR1 SGDLS, CDR2 YYNGEE. This CDR3 contains 14 residues. Trimming cost V 0 bases and J 1 base, with 5 bases left between them. The CDR3: CASSVGLSNQPQHF. The CDR3 DNA follows: TGTGCCAGCAGCGTAGGTCTGAGCAATCAGCCCCAGCATTTT.

The chain joins TRBV19 to TRBJ2-7; TRBD2 matches at 7 bases. V lost 6 bases to trimming and J lost 0 bases; unmatched junction nucleotides: 11. Germline CDR1 LNHDA, CDR2 SQIVND (reference sequence). This CDR3 spans 16 amino acids. CDR3 nucleotide sequence: TGTGCCAGTAGGAGGGAGGGAGGCGTCAGCTCCTACGAGCAGTACTTC. It encodes CASRREGGVSSYEQYF. Full variable domain (rest looked up from reference TRBV19 and TRBJ2-7): DGGITQSPKYLFRKEGQNVTLSCEQNLNHDAMYWYRQDPGQGLRLIYYSQIVNDFQKGDIAEGYSVSREKKESFPLTVTSAQKNPTAFYLCASRREGGVSSYEQYFGPGTRLTVT.

This clone has only a few counts. In DNA, the CDR3 is TGCGCCAGCAGCTCCCAGACAGGTGCGAACGATGGCTACACCTTC. It encodes CASSSQTGANDGYTF. The chain employs TRBV5-1 and TRBJ1-2, with a tentative D call TRBD1 (6 bases). The length of the CDR3 is 15 residues. CDR1 and CDR2 from the germline V gene are SGHRS and YFSETQ. Trimming left V 3 bases short and J 6 bases short, with 18 bases between.

V usage is TRBV29-1 and J usage is TRBJ2-1; 10 bases agree with TRBD1. This CDR3 contains 16 residues. Trimming at V came to 1 base and at J to 5 bases, leaving 8 bases not matched to a gene. Germline CDR1 and CDR2: SQVTM and ANQGSEA. The CDR3 here is CSVEGPGQGSNNEQFF. The CDR3 region has the DNA TGCAGCGTTGAAGGTCCGGGACAGGGGTCAAACAATGAGCAGTTCTTC.

This chain links TRBV30 with TRBJ2-5, with TRBD2 as a possible D gene (6 bases). V was clipped by 4 bases and J by 4 bases, with 16 bases between them. Germline loops: CDR1 GTSNPN, CDR2 SVGIG (reference sequence). The CDR3 runs 14 residues. CDR3 sequence (DNA): TGTGCCTGGACCTCCGGGAGCTTGGCAGAGACCCAGTACTTC. It codes for CAWTSGSLAETQYF.